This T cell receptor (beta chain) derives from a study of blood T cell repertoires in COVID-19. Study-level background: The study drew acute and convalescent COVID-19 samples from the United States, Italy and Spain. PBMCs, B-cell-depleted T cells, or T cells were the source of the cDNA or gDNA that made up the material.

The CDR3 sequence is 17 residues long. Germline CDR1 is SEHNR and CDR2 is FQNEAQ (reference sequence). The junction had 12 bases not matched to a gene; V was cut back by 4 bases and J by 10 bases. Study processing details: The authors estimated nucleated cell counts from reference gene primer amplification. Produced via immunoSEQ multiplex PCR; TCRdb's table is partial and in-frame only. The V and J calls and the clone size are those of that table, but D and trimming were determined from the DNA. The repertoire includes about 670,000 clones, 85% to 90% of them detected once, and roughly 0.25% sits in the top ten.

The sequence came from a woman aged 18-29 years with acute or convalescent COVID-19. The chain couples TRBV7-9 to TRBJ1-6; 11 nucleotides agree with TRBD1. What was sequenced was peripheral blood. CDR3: CASSSEGTGGQKSPLHF. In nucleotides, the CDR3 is TGTGCCAGCAGCTCAGAAGGGACAGGGGGGCAAAAATCACCCCTCCACTTT.